Given below is one TCR beta chain in context. What it recognizes is unknown. The sample belongs to a study of cytomegalovirus exposure and HLA in healthy donors. Primers: 60 Vbeta forward and 13 Jbeta reverse. Here immunoSEQ multiplex PCR was the method, and the copy in TCRdb shows in-frame clones only, minus some. Among about 190,000 clones, roughly 75% were seen once, and the ten largest hold 4.5% to 5.5%. Study-wide points: Across all donors, roughly uniform sequencing depth was an assumption of the presence/absence analyses.

CDR3 size: 10 residues. Germline assignment: CDR1 SGHRS and CDR2 YFSETQ. The source of this sequence is a man under 40 in good health and CMV-seropositive. The V and J genes are TRBV5-1 and TRBJ2-5; D remains ambiguous. Judging by the DNA end, TRBJ2-7 fits better; the J call may be wrong. The specimen was PBMCs. CDR3 sequence (DNA): TGCGCCAGCAGCCTCTACGAGCAGTACTTC. This sequence encodes CASSLYEQYF.